This TCR beta chain was sequenced for a study of T cells in Graves' hyperthyroidism and ophthalmopathy (dated by TCRdb to between 2018 and 2021). For context, the study as a whole: Peripheral blood was collected at initial diagnosis, before any treatment. TCR V-J signatures able to tell the groups apart were searched for in a discovery cohort of 90 to 100 patients, of whom over 40 had Graves' ophthalmopathy and about 55 had stable Graves' hyperthyroidism. An independent validation cohort of about 19 hyperthyroidism patients and 17 patients who later progressed to ophthalmopathy tested prospective prediction of ophthalmopathy. The 100 or so discovery patients were randomly divided into training and test sets at a 7:3 ratio. Thyroid tissue and blood T-cell repertoires from six or seven Graves' hyperthyroidism patients were also compared in the study. Following sampling, methimazole starting at 30 mg daily was given to hyperthyroidism patients, and high-dose intravenous methylprednisolone was given to ophthalmopathy patients. The paper reports TCR Vbeta CDR3 sequencing of 140 or so peripheral blood samples: approximately 43 ophthalmopathy, 70 to 85 hyperthyroidism and around 17 progressor patients.

This clonotype was seen many times. No antigen is known for it. Within one base of it there is no much larger clone, and no base qualities were kept. TCR beta CDR3 regions were amplified from RNA transcripts. The first round of RT-PCR for the TCR CDR3 was performed with the HTBI primer set and the Qiagen OneStep RT-PCR kit. Libraries were constructed in a second round of multiplex PCR, after which size selection and purification were performed. Paired-end sequencing of the libraries was performed with 100 bp reads on an Illumina HiSeq2000. From the authors' description of their analysis: SOAPnuke was used to process the raw data, with reads discarded if the reads contained adapters or uncalled bases, had a mean Phred below 15, or lacked an exact constant-primer or identifier match. High-quality paired reads were merged using COPE v1.2.5, and each unique nucleotide sequence was defined as a clonotype. MiTCR v1.1 was used to align clonotypes to the IMGT TRBV, TRBD and TRBJ reference segments. Only V-J combinations with frequency above 0.0001, covering roughly 99% of repertoires, were analysed. The TCS score was defined as the ratio of F50 (clonal expansion) to E x V (chaos), calculated using BLOSUM62-based TCRdist between CDR3 peptides within each V-J. Welch's t-statistics and random forest reduced 500 to 550 V-J features to 13, which were used in a naive Bayes classifier (R e1071). The public reads were quality trimmed at Q25 with fastp and then assembled into clones with MiXCR by TCRdb, keeping productive beta chains. Identical CDR3 protein sequences are pooled into one entry, listed with their most common genes and DNA. TCRdb, not the authors, supplied the V and J calls. The table for this sample lists a few hundred thousand distinct CDR3 sequences; around 20% of them were counted only once. The ten largest make up more than 20% of the sample.

Overall study outcomes, separate from this receptor: Sample size was not statistically predetermined, and investigators were not blinded to group allocation. In validation, the model predicted progression to ophthalmopathy with 55% to 71% sensitivity and approximately 78% specificity, a median of approximately 6.5 months before onset. Blood samples also contained most of the expanded thyroid clonotypes (frequency above 0.001), which suggests that blood repertoires may reflect thyroid immune responses. Ophthalmopathy was separated from stable hyperthyroidism by a 13 V-J signature model, with over 85% sensitivity and about 84% specificity obtained in cross-validation and 80%/75% obtained in testing.

Based on the germline V gene, the CDR1 and CDR2 sequences are MNHEY and SVGAGI. The CDR3 measures 16 amino acids from cysteine to phenylalanine. Left in the record is the CDR3 DNA by itself, 48 bases read in frame from the first base. Trimming costs V 2 bases and J 8 bases, and their ends lie 21 bases apart. Stable Graves' hyperthyroidism was defined as no progression to ophthalmopathy during 18 months of follow-up. Hyperthyroidism patients were newly diagnosed, with disease duration under 2 months, and aged 18 to 65 years. Exclusion was applied to patients with uncontrolled infections, other autoimmune diseases, pregnancy or lactation. Diagnoses were established on the basis of clinical symptoms, serum thyroxine and TRAb, thyroid ultrasound, and orbital computed tomography. Ficoll-Paque density gradient centrifugation was used to isolate PBMCs from approximately 10 ml of fresh peripheral blood. Trizol reagent was used to extract total RNA, and RNA quality was then checked on an Agilent 2100 Bioanalyzer.

Recombination joined TRBV6-5 with TRBJ1-2; TRBD1 might be the D gene, on 5 matching bases. This sequence originates from a man between 18 and 29 years old with Graves' hyperthyroidism. The sequenced sample consisted of blood. The DNA reads as follows: TGTGCCAGCAGTTACCTCGGGGGTGCTCCCCTTGACGGCTACACCTTC. Protein translation: CASSYLGGAPLDGYTF.